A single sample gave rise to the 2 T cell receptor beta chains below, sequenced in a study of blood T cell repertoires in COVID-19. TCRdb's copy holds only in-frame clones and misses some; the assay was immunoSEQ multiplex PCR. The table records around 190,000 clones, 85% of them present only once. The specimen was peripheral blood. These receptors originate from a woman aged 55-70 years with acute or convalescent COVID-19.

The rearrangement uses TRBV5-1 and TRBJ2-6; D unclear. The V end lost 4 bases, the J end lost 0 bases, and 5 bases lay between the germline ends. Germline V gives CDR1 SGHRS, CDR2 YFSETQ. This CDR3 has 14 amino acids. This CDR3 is CASSPSSGANVLTF. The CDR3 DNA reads TGCGCCAGCAGCCCCTCCTCTGGGGCCAACGTCCTGACTTTC. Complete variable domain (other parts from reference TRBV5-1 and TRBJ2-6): KAGVTQTPRYLIKTRGQQVTLSCSPISGHRSVSWYQQTPGQGLQFLFEYFSETQRNKGNFPGRFSGRQFSNSRSEMNVSTLELGDSALYLCASSPSSGANVLTFGAGSRLTVL.

The CDR3 loop reads CASSFESYNEQFF. In DNA, the CDR3 is TGTGCCAGCAGCTTTGAGTCCTACAATGAGCAGTTCTTC. V usage is TRBV11-3 and J usage is TRBJ2-1, with no clear D. Trimming stripped 3 bases from V and 1 base from J, with 4 bases between. This CDR3 spans 13 amino acids. The germline V gene has CDR1 SGHNT and CDR2 YENEEA.